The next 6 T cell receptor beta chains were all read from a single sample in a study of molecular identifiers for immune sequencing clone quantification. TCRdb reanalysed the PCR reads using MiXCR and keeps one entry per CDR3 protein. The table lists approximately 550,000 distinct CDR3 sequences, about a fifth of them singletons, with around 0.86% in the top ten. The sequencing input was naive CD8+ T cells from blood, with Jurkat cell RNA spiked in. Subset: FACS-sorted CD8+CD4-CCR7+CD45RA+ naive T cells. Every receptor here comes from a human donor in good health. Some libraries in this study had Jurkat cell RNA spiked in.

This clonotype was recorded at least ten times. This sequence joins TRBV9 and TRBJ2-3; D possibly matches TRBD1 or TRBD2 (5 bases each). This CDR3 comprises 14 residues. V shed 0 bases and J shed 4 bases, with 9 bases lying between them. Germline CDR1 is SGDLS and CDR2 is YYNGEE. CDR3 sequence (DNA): TGTGCCAGCAGCGTAGCAGGGAGCGCAGATACGCAGTATTTT. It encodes CASSVAGSADTQYF.

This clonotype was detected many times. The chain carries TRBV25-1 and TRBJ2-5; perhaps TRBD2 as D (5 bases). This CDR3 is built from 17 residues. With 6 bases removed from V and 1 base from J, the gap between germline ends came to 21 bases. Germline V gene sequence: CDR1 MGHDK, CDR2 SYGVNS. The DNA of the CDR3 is TGTGCCAGCAGCCCTTCTAGCACTCACGACGTCCAAGAGACCCAGTACTTC. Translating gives CASSPSSTHDVQETQYF.

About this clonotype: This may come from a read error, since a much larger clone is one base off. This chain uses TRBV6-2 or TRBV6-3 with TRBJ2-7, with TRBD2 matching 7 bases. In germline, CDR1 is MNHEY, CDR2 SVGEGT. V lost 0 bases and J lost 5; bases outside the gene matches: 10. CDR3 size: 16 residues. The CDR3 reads CASSYSAGTTINEQYF. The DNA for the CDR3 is TGTGCCAGCAGTTACTCCGCGGGGACTACCATAAACGAGCAGTACTTC.

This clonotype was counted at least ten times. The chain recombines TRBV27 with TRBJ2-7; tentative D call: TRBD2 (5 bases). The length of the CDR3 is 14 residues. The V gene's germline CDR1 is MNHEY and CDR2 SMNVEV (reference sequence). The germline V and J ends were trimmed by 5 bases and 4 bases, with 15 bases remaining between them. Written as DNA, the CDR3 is TGTGCCAGCAGTCCCGGGAACCCGTCTTACGAGCAGTACTTC. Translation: CASSPGNPSYEQYF.

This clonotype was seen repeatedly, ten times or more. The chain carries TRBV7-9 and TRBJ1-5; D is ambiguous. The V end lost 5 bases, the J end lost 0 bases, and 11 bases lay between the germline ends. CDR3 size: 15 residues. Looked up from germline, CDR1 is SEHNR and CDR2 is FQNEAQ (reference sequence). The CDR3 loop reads CASSASVTSNQPQHF. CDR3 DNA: TGTGCCAGCAGCGCCAGTGTTACTAGCAATCAGCCCCAGCATTTT.

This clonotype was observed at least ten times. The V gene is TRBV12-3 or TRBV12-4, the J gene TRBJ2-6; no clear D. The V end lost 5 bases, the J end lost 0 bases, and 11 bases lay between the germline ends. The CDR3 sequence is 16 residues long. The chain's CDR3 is CASSAGSSSGANVLTF. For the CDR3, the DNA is TGTGCCAGCAGTGCCGGTTCCAGCTCTGGGGCCAACGTCCTGACTTTC.